The present entry profiles one T cell receptor (beta chain) with its context. Its antigen is still unknown. These data originate in a study of T cells expressing NK-cell markers (TCRdb year 2020). As for the study more broadly: TCR beta-chain repertoires were profiled in sorted CD3+CD56+NKG2C+, CD3+CD56+NKG2C- and CD3+CD56-NKG2C+ T-cell subsets from roughly eight donors. Of the eight sequenced donors, seven were found to be HCMV-seropositive and one was found to be HCMV-seronegative. The study sequenced eight donors, all healthy volunteers chosen at random: three men and five women. Sequencing of the libraries produced 2 x 150 bp reads on Illumina HiSeq 2000/2500, MiSeq or NextSeq. What the study reported, not specific to this receptor: Whether the expanded NKG2C-expressing T cell clones were specific for HCMV antigens was left unclear. Those dominant clonotypes were again the most abundant among CD3+CD56-NKG2C+ cells in several donors, at about 25-60.1%. In six donors, the dominant CD3+CD56+NKG2C+ clonotypes were found to rank among the top 10 CD8+ clonotypes and to make up about 1.0-7.0% of CD8+ T cells.

The CDR3 sequence holds 12 residues, the cysteine and phenylalanine included. The protein alone is recorded here. CDR1 and CDR2 are read off the germline V gene as SGHTA and FQGNSA. The sample was run on an Illumina HiSeq 2000. TCR beta cDNA libraries were made by 5'RACE template switching that added a universal primer site and unique molecular identifiers. Synthesis of cDNA was primed from the TCR beta constant segment and was followed by two consecutive PCR amplification steps. Per the original workflow: Reads were demultiplexed and grouped by UMI with MIGEC, and clonotypes were assembled and quantified with MiTCR. To exclude erroneous sequences, only TCR cDNA sequences supported by at least two reads were retained. Downstream repertoire analysis used the tcR package, and clonotypes were matched across fractions by CDR3 nucleotide sequence plus V segment. VDJmatch was used to annotate antigen specificity against VDJdb, with one amino acid substitution allowed in CDR3. The reads, reprocessed by TCRdb, yield one row per CDR3 protein sequence and no DNA. The V and J calls and clone size are TCRdb's, not the authors'. The sample's own table lists roughly 300,000 distinct CDR3 sequences. 4% to 5% of the sample comes from the top ten.

To determine HCMV serostatus, a commercial ELISA kit was used to detect HCMV-specific IgG in serum. Ficoll density gradient centrifugation was used to isolate peripheral blood mononuclear cells from blood. The sequenced sample was blood T cells: a sorted CD56 or NKG2C T cell subset, CD4+ or CD8+ T cells, or bulk PBMC T cells (not recorded which). The receptor chain draws on TRBV7-2 and TRBJ1-5. The TCR comes from a woman aged 18 to 75 in good health. The CDR3 reads CASSFGPEPQHF.